This T cell receptor (beta chain) is drawn from a study of neoadjuvant anti-PD-1 for oral cavity cancer. Study at large: Most patients had three to four biweekly doses of 3 mg/kg nivolumab before resection.

Time point of the sample: after neoadjuvant nivolumab, at surgical resection. These oral cavity squamous cell carcinomas were HPV-negative and locally advanced. Assay used: immunoSEQ multiplex PCR; TCRdb lists only in-frame clones, some missing. The table shows some 14,000 clones, with 60% to 85% occurring only once. The V and J ends lost 4 bases and 7 bases respectively, with 20 bases between them. The CDR3 length is 16 residues. Per the germline V gene, CDR1 is MDHEN and CDR2 is SYDVKM. The sample consisted of PBMCs, taken after nivolumab (anti-PD-1) treatment. J is TRBJ2-1 and V is TRBV28; unclear D gene. This TCR derives from a person between 40 and 85 years old with oral cavity squamous cell carcinoma. CDR3 nucleotides: TGTGCCAGCAGTTCCCCAGGATCCTTAGAAGGTAATGAGCAGTTCTTC. It yields the protein CASSSPGSLEGNEQFF.